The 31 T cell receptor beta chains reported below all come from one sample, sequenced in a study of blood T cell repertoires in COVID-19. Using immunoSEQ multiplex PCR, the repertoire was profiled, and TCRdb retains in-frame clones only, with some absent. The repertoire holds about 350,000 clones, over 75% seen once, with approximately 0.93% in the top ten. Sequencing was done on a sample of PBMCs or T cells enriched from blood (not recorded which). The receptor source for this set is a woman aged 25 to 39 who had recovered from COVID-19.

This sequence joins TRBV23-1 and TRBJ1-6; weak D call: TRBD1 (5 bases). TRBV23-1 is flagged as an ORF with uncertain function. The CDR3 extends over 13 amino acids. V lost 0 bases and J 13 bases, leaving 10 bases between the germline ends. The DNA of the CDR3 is TGCGCCAGCAGTCAATCTGGGGGGGGGCCCCTCCACTTT. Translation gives CASSQSGGGPLHF.

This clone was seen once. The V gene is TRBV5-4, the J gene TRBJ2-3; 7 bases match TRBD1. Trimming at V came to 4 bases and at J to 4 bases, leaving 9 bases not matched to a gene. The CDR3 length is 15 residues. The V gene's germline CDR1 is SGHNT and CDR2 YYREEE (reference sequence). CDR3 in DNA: TGTGCCAGCAGCCCGCGACGGACAGGATCAGATACGCAGTATTTT. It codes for CASSPRRTGSDTQYF.

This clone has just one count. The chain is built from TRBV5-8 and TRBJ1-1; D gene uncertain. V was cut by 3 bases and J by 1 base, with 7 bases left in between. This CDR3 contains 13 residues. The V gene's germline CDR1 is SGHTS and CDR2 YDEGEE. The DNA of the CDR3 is TGTGCCAGCAGCTCCCGGTGGAACACTGAAGCTTTCTTT. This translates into CASSSRWNTEAFF.

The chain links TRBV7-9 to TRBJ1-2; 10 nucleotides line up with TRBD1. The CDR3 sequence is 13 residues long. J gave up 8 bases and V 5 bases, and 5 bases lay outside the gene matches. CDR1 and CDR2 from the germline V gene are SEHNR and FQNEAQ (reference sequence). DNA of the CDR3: TGTGCCAGCAGCCACCTGACAGGGGGCGGCTACACCTTC. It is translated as CASSHLTGGGYTF.

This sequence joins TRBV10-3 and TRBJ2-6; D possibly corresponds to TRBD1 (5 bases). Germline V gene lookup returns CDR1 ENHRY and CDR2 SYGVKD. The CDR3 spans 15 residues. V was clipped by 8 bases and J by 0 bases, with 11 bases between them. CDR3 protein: CAIGAQDSGANVLTF. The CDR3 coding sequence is TGTGCCATCGGAGCACAGGACTCTGGGGCCAACGTCCTGACTTTC.

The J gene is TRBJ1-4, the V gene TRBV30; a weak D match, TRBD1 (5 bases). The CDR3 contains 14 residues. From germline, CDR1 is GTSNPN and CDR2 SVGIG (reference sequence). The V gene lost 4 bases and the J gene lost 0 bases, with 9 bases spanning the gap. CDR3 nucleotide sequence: TGTGCCTGGAATAGGGGTTCAACTAATGAAAAACTGTTTTTT. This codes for CAWNRGSTNEKLFF.

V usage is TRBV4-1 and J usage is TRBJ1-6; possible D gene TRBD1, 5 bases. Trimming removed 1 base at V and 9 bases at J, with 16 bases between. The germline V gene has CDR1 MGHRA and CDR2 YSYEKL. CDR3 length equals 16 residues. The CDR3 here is CASSQAISGGFSPLHF. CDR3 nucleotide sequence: TGCGCCAGCAGCCAAGCGATCTCGGGGGGATTTTCACCCCTCCACTTT.

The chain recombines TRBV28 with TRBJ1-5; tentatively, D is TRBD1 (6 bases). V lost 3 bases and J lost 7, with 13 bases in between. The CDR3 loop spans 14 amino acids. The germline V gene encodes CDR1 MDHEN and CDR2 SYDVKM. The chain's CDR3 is CASSFGQGQQPQHF. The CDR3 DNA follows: TGTGCCAGCAGTTTCGGCCAGGGGCAACAGCCCCAGCATTTT.

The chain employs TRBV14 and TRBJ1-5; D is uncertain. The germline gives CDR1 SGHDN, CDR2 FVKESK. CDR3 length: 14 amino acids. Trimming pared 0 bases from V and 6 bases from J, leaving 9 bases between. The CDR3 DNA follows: TGTGCCAGCAGCCAAGATCTGTTATGTCAGCCCCAGCATTTT. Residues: CASSQDLLCQPQHF.

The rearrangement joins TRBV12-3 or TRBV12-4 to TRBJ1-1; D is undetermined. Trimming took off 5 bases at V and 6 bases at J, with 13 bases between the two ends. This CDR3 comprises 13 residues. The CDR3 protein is CASSMTFSAEAFF. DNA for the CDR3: TGTGCCAGCAGTATGACATTTTCGGCTGAAGCTTTCTTT.

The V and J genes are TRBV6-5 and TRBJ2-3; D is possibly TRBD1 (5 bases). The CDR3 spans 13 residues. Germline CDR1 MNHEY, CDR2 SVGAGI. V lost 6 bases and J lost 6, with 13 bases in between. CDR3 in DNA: TGTGCCAGCAGGGGGCAGGGTAGGGATACGCAGTATTTT. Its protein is CASRGQGRDTQYF.

The CDR3: CASSQQGANEKLFF. As DNA, the CDR3 is TGTGCCAGCAGTCAACAGGGGGCTAATGAAAAACTGTTTTTT. The chain uses TRBV27 and TRBJ1-4; 8 positions agree with TRBD1. After removal of 5 bases from V and 3 bases from J, the junction contained 2 bases not matched to a gene. Germline loops: CDR1 MNHEY, CDR2 SMNVEV (reference sequence). This CDR3 is 14 amino acids long.

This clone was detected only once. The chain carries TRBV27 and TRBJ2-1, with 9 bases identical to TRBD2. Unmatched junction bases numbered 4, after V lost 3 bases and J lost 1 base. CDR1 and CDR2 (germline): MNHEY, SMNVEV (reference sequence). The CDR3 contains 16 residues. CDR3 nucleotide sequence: TGTGCCAGCAGTTTGAGGCGGGGGGGGTCCTACAATGAGCAGTTCTTC. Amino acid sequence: CASSLRRGGSYNEQFF.

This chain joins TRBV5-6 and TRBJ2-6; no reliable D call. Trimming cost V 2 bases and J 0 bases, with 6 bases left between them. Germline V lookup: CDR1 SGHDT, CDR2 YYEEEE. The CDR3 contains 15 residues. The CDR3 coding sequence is TGTGCCAGCAGCTTTGACAACTCTGGGGCCAACGTCCTGACTTTC. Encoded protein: CASSFDNSGANVLTF. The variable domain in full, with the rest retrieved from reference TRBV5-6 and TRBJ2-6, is DAGVTQSPTHLIKTRGQQVTLRCSPKSGHDTVSWYQQALGQGPQFIFQYYEEEERQRGNFPDRFSGHQFPNYSSELNVNALLLGDSALYLCASSFDNSGANVLTFGAGSRLTVL.

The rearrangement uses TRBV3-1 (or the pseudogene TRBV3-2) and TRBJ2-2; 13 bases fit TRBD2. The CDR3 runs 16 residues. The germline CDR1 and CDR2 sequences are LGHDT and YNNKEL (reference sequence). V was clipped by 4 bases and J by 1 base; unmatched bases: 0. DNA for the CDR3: TGTGCCAGCAGCCGGACTAGCGGGGGGAACACCGGGGAGCTGTTTTTT. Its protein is CASSRTSGGNTGELFF.

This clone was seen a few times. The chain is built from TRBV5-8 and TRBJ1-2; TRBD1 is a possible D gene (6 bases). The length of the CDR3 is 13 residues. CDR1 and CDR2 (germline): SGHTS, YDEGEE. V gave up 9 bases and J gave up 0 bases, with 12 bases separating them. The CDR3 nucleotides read TGTGCCACCAGACAGGACACTAACTATGGCTACACCTTC. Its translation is CATRQDTNYGYTF.

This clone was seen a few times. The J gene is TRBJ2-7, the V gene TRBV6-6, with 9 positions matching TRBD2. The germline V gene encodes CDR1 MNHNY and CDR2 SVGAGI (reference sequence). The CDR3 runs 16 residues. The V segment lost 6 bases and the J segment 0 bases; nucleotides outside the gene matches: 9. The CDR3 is CASRRGIAGASYEQYF. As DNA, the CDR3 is TGTGCCAGCAGACGGGGGATAGCGGGGGCCTCCTACGAGCAGTACTTC.

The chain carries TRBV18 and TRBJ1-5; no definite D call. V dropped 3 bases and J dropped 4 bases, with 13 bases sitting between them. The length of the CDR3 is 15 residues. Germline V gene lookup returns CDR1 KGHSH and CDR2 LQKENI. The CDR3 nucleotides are TGTGCCAGCTCACCCACCGGCGGGGAAAATCAGCCCCAGCATTTT. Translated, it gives CASSPTGGENQPQHF.

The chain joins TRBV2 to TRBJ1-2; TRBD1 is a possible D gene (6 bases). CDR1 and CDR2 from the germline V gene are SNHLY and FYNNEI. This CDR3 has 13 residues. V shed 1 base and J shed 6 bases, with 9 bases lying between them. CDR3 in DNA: TGTGCCAGCAGTGAAGACCAGGGGAATGGCTACACCTTC. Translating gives CASSEDQGNGYTF.

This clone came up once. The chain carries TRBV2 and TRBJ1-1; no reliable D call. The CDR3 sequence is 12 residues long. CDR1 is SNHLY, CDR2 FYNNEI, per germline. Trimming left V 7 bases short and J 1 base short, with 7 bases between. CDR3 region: CASKRGNTEAFF. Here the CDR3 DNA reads TGTGCCAGCAAACGAGGGAACACTGAAGCTTTCTTT.

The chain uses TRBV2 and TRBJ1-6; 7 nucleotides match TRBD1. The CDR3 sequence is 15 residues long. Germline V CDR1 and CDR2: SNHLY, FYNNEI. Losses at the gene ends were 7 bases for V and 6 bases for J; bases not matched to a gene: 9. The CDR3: CASTSTGLGNSPLHF. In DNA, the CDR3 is TGTGCCAGCACTTCGACAGGGTTGGGTAATTCACCCCTCCACTTT.

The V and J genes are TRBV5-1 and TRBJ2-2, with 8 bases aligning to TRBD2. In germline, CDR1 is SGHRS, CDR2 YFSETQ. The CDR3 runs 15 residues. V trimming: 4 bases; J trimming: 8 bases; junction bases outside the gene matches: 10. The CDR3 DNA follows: TGCGCCAGCAGCGTAAGGAGCGGGGGAGCTGGGGAGCTGTTTTTT. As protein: CASSVRSGGAGELFF.

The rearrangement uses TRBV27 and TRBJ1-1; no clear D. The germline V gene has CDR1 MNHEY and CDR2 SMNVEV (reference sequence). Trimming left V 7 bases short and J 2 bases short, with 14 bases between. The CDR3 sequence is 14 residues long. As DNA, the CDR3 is TGTGCCAGCATAAGTTTAACACGAAACACTGAAGCTTTCTTT. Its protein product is CASISLTRNTEAFF.

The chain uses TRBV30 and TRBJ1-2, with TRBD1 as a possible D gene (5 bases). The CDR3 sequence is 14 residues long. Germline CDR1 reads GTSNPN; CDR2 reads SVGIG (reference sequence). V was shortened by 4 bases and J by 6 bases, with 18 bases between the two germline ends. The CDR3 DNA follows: TGTGCCTGGACCCCGGGGGGATCGGGGGATGGCTACACCTTC. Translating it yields CAWTPGGSGDGYTF.

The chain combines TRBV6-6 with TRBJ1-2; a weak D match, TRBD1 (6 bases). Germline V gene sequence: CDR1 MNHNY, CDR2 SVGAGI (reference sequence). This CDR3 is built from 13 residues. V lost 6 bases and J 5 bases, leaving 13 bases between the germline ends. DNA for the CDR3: TGTGCCAGCAGATTTACTACAGGGTATGGCTACACCTTC. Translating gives CASRFTTGYGYTF.

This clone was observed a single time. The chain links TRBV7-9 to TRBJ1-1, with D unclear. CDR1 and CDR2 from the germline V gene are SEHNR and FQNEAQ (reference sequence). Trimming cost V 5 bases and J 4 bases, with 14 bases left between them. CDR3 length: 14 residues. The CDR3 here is CASSPTQESTEAFF. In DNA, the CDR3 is TGTGCCAGCAGCCCGACACAAGAGAGCACTGAAGCTTTCTTT. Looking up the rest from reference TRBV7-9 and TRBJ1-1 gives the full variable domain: DTGVSQNPRHKITKRGQNVTFRCDPISEHNRLYWYRQTLGQGPEFLTYFQNEAQLEKSRLLSDRFSAERPKGSFSTLEIQRTEQGDSAMYLCASSPTQESTEAFFGQGTRLTVV.

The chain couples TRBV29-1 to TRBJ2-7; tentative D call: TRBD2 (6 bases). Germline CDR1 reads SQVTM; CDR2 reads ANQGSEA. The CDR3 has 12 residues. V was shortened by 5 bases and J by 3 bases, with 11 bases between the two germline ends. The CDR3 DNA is TGCAGCGTTAGCTGGGGGGTCTACGAGCAGTACTTC. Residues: CSVSWGVYEQYF.

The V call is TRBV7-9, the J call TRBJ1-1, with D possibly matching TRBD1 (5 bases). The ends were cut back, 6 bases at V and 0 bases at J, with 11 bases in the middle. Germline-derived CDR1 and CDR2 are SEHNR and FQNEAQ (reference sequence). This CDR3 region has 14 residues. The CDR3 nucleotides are TGTGCCAGCAGGACACAGGTGTTGAACACTGAAGCTTTCTTT. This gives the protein CASRTQVLNTEAFF.

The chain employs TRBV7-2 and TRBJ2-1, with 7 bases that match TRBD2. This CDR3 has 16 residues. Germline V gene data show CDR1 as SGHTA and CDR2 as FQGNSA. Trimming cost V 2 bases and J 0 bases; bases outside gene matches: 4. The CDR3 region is CASSLRGGSSYNEQFF. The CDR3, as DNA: TGTGCCAGCAGCTTACGCGGGGGAAGCTCCTACAATGAGCAGTTCTTC.

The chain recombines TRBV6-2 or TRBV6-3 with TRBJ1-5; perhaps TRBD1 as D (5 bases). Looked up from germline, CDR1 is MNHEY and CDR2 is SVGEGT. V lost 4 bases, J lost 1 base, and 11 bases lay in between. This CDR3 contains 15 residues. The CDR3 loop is CASSLGGVSNQPQHF. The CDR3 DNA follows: TGTGCCAGCAGTTTGGGGGGGGTGAGCAATCAGCCCCAGCATTTT.

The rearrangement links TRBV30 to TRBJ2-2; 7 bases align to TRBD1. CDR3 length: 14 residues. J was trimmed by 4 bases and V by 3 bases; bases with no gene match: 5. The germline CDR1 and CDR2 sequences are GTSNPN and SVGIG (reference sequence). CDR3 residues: CAWRTGYVTGELFF. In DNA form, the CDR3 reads TGTGCCTGGAGGACAGGGTATGTCACCGGGGAGCTGTTTTTT. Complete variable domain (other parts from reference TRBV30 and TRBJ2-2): SQTIHQWPATLVQPVGSPLSLECTVEGTSNPNLYWYRQAAGRGLQLLFYSVGIGQISSEVPQNLSASRPQDRQFILSSKKLLLSDSGFYLCAWRTGYVTGELFFGEGSRLTVL.